Presented here are 8 T cell receptor beta chains from one specimen sequenced in a study of human T cells and chemical hapten exposure. One entry per CDR3 protein, called by TCRdb with MiXCR from the RACE reads. The table records approximately 90,000 distinct CDR3 sequences, roughly a tenth of them present only once. Specified time point: patch test 1, 2 weeks after DPC sensitization. Treatment given: therapeutic diphenylcyclopropenone sensitization with weekly scalp DPC. The starting material was whole blood, obtained in connection with sensitization to the hapten diphenylcyclopropenone (DPC). The receptors were gathered from a middle-aged man with alopecia areata. Some clones in this sample may be carry-over from other donors' samples.

The chain has TRBV5-4 and TRBJ2-5; D possibly uses TRBD1 or TRBD2 (5 bases each). The CDR3 is made up of 15 amino acids. In germline, CDR1 is SGHNT, CDR2 YYREEE (reference sequence). V gave up 2 bases and J gave up 3 bases, with 14 bases separating them. The CDR3 protein is CASSLAGAGEETQYF. In nucleotides, the CDR3 is TGTGCCAGCAGCTTAGCCGGGGCAGGCGAAGAGACCCAGTACTTC.

This clonotype came up a few times. The CDR3 spells CASSKDSDTQYF. The CDR3 region has the DNA TGTGCCAGCAGTAAGGACTCTGATACGCAGTATTTT. V usage is TRBV6-1 and J usage is TRBJ2-3, with TRBD2 as a possible D gene (5 bases). CDR3 length: 12 residues. The V end lost 5 bases, the J end lost 6 bases, and 9 bases lay between the germline ends. Germline-derived CDR1 and CDR2 are MNHNS and SASEGT.

This clonotype was found many times. The J gene is TRBJ2-7, the V gene TRBV20-1; D may be TRBD2 (6 bases). V was pared by 2 bases and J by 0 bases, with 8 bases between. This CDR3 has 13 amino acids. Per the germline V gene, CDR1 is DFQATT and CDR2 is SNEGSKA (reference sequence). CDR3 region: CSARKDYSYEQYF. CDR3 nucleotide sequence: TGCAGTGCTAGAAAGGACTACTCCTACGAGCAGTACTTC.

The genes are TRBV10-3 and TRBJ2-7, with 7 bases lining up with TRBD2. CDR3 length: 12 amino acids. With V trimmed by 6 bases and J by 3 bases, 2 bases remained unmatched. Germline V lookup: CDR1 ENHRY, CDR2 SYGVKD. CDR3: CAISGTNYEQYV. CDR3 sequence (DNA): TGTGCCATCAGCGGGACTAACTACGAGCAGTACGTC.

This clonotype came up a few times. V usage is TRBV5-6 and J usage is TRBJ1-2; D is uncertain. The CDR3 is made up of 14 amino acids. Germline V lookup: CDR1 SGHDT, CDR2 YYEEEE. The V end was cut by 7 bases, the J end by 4 bases, with 17 bases between. The CDR3, as DNA: TGTGCCAGCCGAGGCTCTCCGCAACCCTATGGCTACACCTTC. It yields the protein CASRGSPQPYGYTF.

V gene TRBV30 combines with J gene TRBJ2-2; TRBD2 matches 8 bases. V lost 4 bases, J lost 0 bases, and 1 base stayed unmatched. Germline lookup yields CDR1 GTSNPN and CDR2 SVGIG (reference sequence). The CDR3 spans 14 residues. The chain's CDR3 is CAWKGLANTGELFF. The CDR3 bases are TGTGCCTGGAAGGGACTAGCGAACACCGGGGAGCTGTTTTTT.

This clonotype was seen only a few times. The chain recombines TRBV20-1 with TRBJ1-5; no definite D call. Trimming shortened V by 5 bases and J by 2 bases, and 7 bases separated the two germline ends. The germline V gene has CDR1 DFQATT and CDR2 SNEGSKA (reference sequence). The CDR3 sequence is 12 residues long. As DNA, the CDR3 is TGCAGTGCTTTCGAGGGCAATCAGCCCCAGCATTTT. Translated: CSAFEGNQPQHF.

Ten or more counts support this clonotype. The gene calls are TRBV6-5 and TRBJ1-4, with D possibly TRBD1 on 6 matching bases. The CDR3 extends over 14 amino acids. From germline, CDR1 is MNHEY and CDR2 SVGAGI. The V gene lost 6 bases and the J gene lost 3 bases, with 11 bases spanning the gap. The CDR3 DNA reads as TGTGCCAGCAGACCACAGGGCTCTAATGAAAAACTGTTTTTT. It encodes CASRPQGSNEKLFF.